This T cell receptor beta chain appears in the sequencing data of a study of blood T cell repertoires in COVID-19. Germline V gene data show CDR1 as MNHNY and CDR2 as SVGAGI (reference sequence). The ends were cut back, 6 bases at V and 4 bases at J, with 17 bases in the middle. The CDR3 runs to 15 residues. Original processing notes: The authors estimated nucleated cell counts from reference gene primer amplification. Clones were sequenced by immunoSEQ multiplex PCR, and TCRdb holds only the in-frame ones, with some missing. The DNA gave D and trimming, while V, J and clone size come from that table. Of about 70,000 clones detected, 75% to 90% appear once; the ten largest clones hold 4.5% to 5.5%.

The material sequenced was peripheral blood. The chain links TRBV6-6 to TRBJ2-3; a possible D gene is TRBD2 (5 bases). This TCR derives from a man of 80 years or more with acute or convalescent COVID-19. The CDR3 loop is CASSQSWRAPDTQYF. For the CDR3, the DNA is TGTGCCAGCAGCCAGTCCTGGCGGGCCCCAGATACGCAGTATTTT.